The entry below gives a single T cell receptor (beta chain) sequence along with its context. Its antigen is not identified. This sample is drawn from a study of T cells in Graves' hyperthyroidism and ophthalmopathy. Findings of the study overall: Most thyroid-expanded clonotypes above 0.001 were also found in blood.

Trimming stripped 1 base from V and 2 bases from J, with 8 bases between. Per the germline V gene, CDR1 is DFQATT and CDR2 is SNEGSKA (reference sequence). There are 13 residues in the CDR3. Amplification of TCR beta CDR3 regions used RNA as the template. When the TCR CDR3 underwent first-round RT-PCR, the HTBI primer set was used. Each CDR3 protein is one row after TCRdb ran MiXCR on the multiplex PCR reads. The data contain around 260,000 distinct CDR3 sequences, about 25% of them singletons. Researchers barred patients who had uncontrolled infection, other autoimmune disease, pregnancy or lactation. Orbital computed tomography and thyroid ultrasound, together with serum TRAb and thyroxine and clinical symptoms, were used for diagnoses. PBMCs were collected from an approximately 9.2 ml volume of fresh peripheral blood.

The receptor's source is a man aged 40-49 years with Graves' hyperthyroidism that later progressed to Graves' ophthalmopathy. The chain links TRBV20-1 to TRBJ2-5, with D unclear. The sequenced sample was blood. This CDR3 is CSARGERQETQYF. The CDR3 DNA reads as TGCAGTGCTAGAGGCGAGAGACAAGAGACCCAGTACTTC.